This T cell receptor (beta chain) was obtained from a study of CD8 T cells in Susac syndrome. Concerning this clonotype: What it binds is not known.

RNA in amounts of about 0.5 to 1 ug was reverse transcribed with random hexamers. TCRdb ran MiXCR on the immunoSEQ multiplex PCR reads and lists one entry per CDR3 protein. Counted here are about 290,000 distinct CDR3 sequences, 85% occurring once; the ten biggest clones make up around 0.2%. Findings of the study overall: The study's TCR sequencing and HLA analysis covered a relatively small number of individuals, and the study acknowledged this.

J gave up 2 bases and V 1 base, and 8 bases lay outside the gene matches. This CDR3 is 17 amino acids long. The multiple sclerosis control cohort comprised treatment-naive individuals presenting with stable or active relapsing-remitting disease. In contrast to the negatively isolated CD8+ and CD4+ T cells, TEMRA cells were FACS-enriched. The V call is TRBV12-3 or TRBV12-4, the J call TRBJ2-7, with 10 bases lining up with TRBD2. Source material: CD8+ T cells from PBMCs. This receptor was obtained from a human donor with multiple sclerosis. CDR3 sequence reads: CASSLGTLAGVAYEQYF. In DNA form, the CDR3 reads TGTGCCAGCAGTTTAGGGACGCTAGCGGGAGTGGCCTACGAGCAGTACTTC.